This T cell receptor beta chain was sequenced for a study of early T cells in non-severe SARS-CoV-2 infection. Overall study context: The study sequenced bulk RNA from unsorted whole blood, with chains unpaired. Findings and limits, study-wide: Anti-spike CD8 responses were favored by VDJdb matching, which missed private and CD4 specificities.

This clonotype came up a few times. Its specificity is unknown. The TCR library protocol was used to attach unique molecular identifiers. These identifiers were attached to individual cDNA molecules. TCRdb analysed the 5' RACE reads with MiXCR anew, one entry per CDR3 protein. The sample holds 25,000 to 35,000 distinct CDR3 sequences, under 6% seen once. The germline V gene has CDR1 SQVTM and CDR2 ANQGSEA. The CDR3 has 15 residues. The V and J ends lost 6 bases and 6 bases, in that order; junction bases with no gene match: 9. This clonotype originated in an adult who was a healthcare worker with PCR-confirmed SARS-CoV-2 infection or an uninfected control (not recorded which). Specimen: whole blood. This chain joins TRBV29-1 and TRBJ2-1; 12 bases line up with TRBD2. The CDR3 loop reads CSVPRGLAGSNEQFF. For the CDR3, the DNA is TGCAGCGTACCCCGGGGACTAGCGGGCTCCAATGAGCAGTTCTTC.